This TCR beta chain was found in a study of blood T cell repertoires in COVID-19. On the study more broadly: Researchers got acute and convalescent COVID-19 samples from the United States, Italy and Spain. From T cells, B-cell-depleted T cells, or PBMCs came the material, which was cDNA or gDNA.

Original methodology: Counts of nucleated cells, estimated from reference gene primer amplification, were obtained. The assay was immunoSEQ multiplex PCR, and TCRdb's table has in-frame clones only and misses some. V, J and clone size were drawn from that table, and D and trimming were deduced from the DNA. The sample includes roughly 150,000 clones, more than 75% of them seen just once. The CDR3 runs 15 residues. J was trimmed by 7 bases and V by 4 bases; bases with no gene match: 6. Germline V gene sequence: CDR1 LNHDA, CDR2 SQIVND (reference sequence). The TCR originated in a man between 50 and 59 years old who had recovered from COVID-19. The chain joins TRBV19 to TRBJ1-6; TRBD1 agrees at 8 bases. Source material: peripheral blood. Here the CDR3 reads CASSTRTGRNSPLHF. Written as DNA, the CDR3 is TGTGCCAGTAGTACACGGACAGGGCGGAATTCACCCCTCCACTTT.